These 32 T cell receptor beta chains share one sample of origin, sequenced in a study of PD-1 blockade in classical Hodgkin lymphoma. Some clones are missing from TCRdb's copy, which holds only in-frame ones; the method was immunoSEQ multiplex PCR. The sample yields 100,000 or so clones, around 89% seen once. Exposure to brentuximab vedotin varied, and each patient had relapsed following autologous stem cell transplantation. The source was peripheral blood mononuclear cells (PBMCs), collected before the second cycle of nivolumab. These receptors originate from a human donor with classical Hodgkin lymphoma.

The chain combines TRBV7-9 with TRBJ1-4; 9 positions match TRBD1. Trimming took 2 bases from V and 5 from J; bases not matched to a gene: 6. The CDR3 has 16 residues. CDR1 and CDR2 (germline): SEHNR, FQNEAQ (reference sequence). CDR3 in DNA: TGTGCCAGCAGCTTATCCGGACAGGGGCGAAATGAAAAACTGTTTTTT. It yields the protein CASSLSGQGRNEKLFF.

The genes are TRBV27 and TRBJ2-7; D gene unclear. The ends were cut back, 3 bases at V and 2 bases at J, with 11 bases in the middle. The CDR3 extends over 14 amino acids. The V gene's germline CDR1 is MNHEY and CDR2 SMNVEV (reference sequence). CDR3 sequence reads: CASSFLDGTYEQYF. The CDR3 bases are TGTGCCAGCAGTTTTTTGGACGGCACCTACGAGCAGTACTTC.

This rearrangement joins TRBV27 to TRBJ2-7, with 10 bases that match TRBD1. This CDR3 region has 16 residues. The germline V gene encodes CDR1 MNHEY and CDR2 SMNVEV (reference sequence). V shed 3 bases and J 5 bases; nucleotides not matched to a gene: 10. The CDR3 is CASSFSPGQGSHEQYF. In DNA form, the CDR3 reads TGTGCCAGCAGTTTTTCACCGGGACAGGGGAGCCACGAGCAGTACTTC.

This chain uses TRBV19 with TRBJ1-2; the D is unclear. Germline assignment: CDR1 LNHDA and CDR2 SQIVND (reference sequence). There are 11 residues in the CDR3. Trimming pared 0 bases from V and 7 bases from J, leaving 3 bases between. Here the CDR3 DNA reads TGTGCCAGTAGTATAGAGCTTGGCTACACCTTC. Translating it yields CASSIELGYTF.

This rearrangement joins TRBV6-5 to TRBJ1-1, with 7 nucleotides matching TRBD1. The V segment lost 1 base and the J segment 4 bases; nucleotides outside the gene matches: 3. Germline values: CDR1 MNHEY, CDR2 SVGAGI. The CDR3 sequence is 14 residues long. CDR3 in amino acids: CASSYFSGGTEAFF. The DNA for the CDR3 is TGTGCCAGCAGTTACTTTTCAGGGGGCACTGAAGCTTTCTTT.

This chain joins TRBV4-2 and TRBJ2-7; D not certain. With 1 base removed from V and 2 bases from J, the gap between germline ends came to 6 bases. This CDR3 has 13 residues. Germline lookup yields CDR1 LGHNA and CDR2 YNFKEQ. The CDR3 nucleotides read TGTGCCAGCAGCCAAGCACAAGCCTACGAGCAGTACTTC. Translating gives CASSQAQAYEQYF.

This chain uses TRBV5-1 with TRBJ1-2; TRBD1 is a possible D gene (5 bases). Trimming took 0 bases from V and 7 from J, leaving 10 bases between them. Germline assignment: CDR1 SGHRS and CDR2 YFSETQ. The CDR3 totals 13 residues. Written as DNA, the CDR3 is TGCGCCAGCAGCTTGGGTGGAGGGACTGGCTACACCTTC. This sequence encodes CASSLGGGTGYTF. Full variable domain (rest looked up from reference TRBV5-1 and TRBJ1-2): KAGVTQTPRYLIKTRGQQVTLSCSPISGHRSVSWYQQTPGQGLQFLFEYFSETQRNKGNFPGRFSGRQFSNSRSEMNVSTLELGDSALYLCASSLGGGTGYTFGSGTRLTVV.

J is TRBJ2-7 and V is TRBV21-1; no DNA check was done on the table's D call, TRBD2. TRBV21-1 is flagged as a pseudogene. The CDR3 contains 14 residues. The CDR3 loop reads CASSVGGEAYEQYF. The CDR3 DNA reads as TGTGCCAGCAGCGTAGGTGGGGAGGCCTACGAGCAGTACTTC.

The CDR3 nucleotides read TGTGCCAGCAGCGTAGGGGGGAATGGAGGCTACACCTTC. This encodes CASSVGGNGGYTF. This chain links TRBV9 with TRBJ1-2, with TRBD1 as a possible D gene (5 bases). V shed 0 bases and J shed 8 bases, with 11 bases lying between them. The germline gives CDR1 SGDLS, CDR2 YYNGEE. The CDR3 contains 13 residues.

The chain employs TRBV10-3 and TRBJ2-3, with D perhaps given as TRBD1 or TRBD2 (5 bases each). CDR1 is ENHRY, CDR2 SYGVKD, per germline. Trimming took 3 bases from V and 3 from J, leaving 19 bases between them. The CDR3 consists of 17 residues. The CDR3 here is CAISEWGTAVGTDTQYF. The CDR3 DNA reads TGTGCCATCAGTGAATGGGGGACCGCCGTTGGGACAGATACGCAGTATTTT.

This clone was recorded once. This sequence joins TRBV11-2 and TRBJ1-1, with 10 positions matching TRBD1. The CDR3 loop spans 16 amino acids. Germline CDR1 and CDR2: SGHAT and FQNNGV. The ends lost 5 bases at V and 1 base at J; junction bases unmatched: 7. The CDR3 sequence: CASSRPGQGRNTEAFF. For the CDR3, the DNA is TGTGCCAGCAGCCGCCCGGGACAGGGGAGGAACACTGAAGCTTTCTTT.

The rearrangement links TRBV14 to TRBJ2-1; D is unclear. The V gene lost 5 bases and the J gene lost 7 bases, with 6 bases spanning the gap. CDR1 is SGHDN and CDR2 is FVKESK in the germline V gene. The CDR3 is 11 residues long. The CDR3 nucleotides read TGTGCCAGCAGCTACCGGAATGAGCAGTTCTTC. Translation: CASSYRNEQFF. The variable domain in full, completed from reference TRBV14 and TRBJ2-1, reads EAGVTQFPSHSVIEKGQTVTLRCDPISGHDNLYWYRRVMGKEIKFLLHFVKESKQDESGMPNNRFLAERTGGTYSTLKVQPAELEDSGVYFCASSYRNEQFFGPGTRLTVL.

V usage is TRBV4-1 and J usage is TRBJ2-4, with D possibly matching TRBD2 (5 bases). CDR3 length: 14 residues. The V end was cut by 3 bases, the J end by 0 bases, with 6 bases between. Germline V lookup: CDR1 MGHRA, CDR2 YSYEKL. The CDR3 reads CASSHGLAKNIQYF. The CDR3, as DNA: TGCGCCAGCAGCCACGGACTAGCCAAAAACATTCAGTACTTC.

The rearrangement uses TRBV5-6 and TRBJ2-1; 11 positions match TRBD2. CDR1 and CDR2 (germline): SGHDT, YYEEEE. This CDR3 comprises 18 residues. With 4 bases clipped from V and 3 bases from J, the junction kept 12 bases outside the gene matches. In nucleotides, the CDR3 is TGTGCCAGCAGCGCCCTAGCGGGGGGCCCCAGGGGCTACAATGAGCAGTTCTTC. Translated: CASSALAGGPRGYNEQFF.

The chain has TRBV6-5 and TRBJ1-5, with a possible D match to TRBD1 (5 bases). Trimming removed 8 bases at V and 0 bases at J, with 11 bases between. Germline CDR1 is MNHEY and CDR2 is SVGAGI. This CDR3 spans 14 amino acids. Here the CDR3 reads CASQGRGSNQPQHF. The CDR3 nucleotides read TGTGCCAGCCAGGGACGCGGTAGCAATCAGCCCCAGCATTTT.

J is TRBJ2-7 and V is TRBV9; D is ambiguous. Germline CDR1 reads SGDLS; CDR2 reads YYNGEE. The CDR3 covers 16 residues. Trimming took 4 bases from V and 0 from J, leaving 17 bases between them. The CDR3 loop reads CASSRFMGDDSYEQYF. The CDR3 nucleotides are TGTGCCAGCAGCCGTTTCATGGGTGACGACTCCTACGAGCAGTACTTC.

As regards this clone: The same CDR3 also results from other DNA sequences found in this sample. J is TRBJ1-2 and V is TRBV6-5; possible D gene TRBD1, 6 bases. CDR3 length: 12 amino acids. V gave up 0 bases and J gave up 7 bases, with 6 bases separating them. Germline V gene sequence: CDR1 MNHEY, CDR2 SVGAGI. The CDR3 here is CASSYSGGGYTF. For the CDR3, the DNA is TGTGCCAGCAGTTACTCAGGGGGTGGCTACACCTTC.

The CDR3 region has the DNA TGCGCCAGCAGCTTGGCAGGAGAATCGGATACGCAGTATTTT. Residues: CASSLAGESDTQYF. The rearrangement uses TRBV5-1 and TRBJ2-3, with no clear D. V was pared by 0 bases and J by 6 bases, with 11 bases between. CDR1 and CDR2 (germline): SGHRS, YFSETQ. CDR3 length: 14 amino acids. The full variable domain, with the rest looked up from reference TRBV5-1 and TRBJ2-3, is KAGVTQTPRYLIKTRGQQVTLSCSPISGHRSVSWYQQTPGQGLQFLFEYFSETQRNKGNFPGRFSGRQFSNSRSEMNVSTLELGDSALYLCASSLAGESDTQYFGPGTRLTVL.

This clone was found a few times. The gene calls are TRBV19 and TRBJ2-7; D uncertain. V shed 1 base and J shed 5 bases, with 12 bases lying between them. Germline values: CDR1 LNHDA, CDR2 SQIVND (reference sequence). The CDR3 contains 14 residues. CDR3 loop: CASSIGLQPDEQYF. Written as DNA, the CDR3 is TGTGCCAGTAGTATAGGGTTACAACCCGACGAGCAGTACTTC.

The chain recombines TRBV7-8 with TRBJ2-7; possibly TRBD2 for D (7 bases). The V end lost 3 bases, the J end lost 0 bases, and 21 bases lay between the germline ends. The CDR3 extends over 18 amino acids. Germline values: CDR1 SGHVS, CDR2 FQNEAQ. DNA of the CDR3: TGTGCCAGCAGCTTCCGGTTGGTGGGGGGGCGCCACTCCTACGAGCAGTACTTC. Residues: CASSFRLVGGRHSYEQYF. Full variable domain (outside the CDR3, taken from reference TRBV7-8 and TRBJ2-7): GAGVSQSPRYKVAKRGQDVALRCDPISGHVSLFWYQQALGQGPEFLTYFQNEAQLDKSGLPSDRFFAERPEGSVSTLKIQRTQQEDSAVYLCASSFRLVGGRHSYEQYFGPGTRLTVT.

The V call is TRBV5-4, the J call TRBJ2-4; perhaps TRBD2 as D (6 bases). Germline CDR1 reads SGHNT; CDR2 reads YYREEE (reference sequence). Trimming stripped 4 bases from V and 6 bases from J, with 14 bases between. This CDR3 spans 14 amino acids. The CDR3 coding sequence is TGTGCCAGCAGCCCCGAGGACGGGGGAAACATTCAGTACTTC. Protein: CASSPEDGGNIQYF.

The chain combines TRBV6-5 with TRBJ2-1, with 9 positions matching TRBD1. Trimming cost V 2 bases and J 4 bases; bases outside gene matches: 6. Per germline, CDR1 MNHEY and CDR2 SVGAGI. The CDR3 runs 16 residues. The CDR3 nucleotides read TGTGCCAGCAGTTACACAGGACAGGGGATTTACAATGAGCAGTTCTTC. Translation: CASSYTGQGIYNEQFF.

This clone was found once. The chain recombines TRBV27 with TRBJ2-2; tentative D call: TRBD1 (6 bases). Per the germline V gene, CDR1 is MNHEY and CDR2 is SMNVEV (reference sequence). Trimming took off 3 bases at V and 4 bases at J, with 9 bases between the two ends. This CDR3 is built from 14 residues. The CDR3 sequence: CASSFQGSTGELFF. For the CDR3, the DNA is TGTGCCAGCAGTTTTCAGGGGTCCACCGGGGAGCTGTTTTTT.

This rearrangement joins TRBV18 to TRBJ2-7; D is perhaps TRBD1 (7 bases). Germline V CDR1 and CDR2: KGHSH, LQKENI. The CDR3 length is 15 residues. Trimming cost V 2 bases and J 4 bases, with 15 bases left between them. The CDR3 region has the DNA TGTGCCAGCTCACCAGGCGGGACAGAGTATTACGAGCAGTACTTC. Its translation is CASSPGGTEYYEQYF. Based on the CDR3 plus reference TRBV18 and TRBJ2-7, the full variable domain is NAGVMQNPRHLVRRRGQEARLRCSPMKGHSHVYWYRQLPEEGLKFMVYLQKENIIDESGMPKERFSAEFPKEGPSILRIQQVVRGDSAAYFCASSPGGTEYYEQYFGPGTRLTVT.

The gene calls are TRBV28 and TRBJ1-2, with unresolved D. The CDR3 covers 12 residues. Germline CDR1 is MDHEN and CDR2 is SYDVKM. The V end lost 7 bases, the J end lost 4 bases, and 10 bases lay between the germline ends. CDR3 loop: CASNREFYGYTF. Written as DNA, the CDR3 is TGTGCCAGCAATCGGGAGTTCTATGGCTACACCTTC.

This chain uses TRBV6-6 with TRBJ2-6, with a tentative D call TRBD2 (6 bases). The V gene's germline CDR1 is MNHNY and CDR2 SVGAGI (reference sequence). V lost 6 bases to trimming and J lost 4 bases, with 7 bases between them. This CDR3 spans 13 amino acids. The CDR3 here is CASSRGGANVLTF. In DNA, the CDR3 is TGTGCCAGCAGCCGGGGGGGGGCCAACGTCCTGACTTTC.

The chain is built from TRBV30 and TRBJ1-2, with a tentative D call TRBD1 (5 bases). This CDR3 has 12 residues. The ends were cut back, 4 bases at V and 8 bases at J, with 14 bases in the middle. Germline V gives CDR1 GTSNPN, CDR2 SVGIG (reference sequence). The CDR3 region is CAWTPGPMGYTF. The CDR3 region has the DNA TGTGCCTGGACTCCGGGGCCTATGGGCTACACCTTC.

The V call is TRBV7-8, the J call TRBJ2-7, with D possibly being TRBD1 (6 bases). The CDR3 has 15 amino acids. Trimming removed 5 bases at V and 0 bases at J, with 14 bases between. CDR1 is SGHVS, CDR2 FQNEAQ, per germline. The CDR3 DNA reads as TGTGCCAGCAGCCTTATAGGGACACCCTCCTACGAGCAGTACTTC. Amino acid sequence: CASSLIGTPSYEQYF.

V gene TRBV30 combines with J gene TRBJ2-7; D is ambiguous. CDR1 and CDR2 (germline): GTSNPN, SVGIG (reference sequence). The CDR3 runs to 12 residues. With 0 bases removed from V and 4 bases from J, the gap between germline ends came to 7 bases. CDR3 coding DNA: TGTGCCTGGAGTGTAGACGGATACGAGCAGTACTTC. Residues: CAWSVDGYEQYF.

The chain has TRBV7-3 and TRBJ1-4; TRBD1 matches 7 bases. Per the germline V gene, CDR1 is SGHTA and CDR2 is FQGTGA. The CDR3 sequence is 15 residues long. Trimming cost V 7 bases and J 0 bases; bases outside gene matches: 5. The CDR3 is CASTSGGATNEKLFF. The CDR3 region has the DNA TGTGCCAGCACCTCAGGGGGGGCAACTAATGAAAAACTGTTTTTT.

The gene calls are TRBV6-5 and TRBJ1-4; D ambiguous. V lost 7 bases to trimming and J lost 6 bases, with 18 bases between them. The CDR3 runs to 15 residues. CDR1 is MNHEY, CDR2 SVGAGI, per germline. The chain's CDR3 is CASTPRPGRDEKLFF. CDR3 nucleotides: TGTGCCAGCACCCCCCGGCCCGGTCGGGATGAAAAACTGTTTTTT.

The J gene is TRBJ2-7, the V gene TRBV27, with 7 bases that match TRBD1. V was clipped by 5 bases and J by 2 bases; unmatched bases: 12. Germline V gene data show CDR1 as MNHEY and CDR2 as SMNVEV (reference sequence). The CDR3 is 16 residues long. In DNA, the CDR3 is TGTGCCAGCAGTATCACGTCCGGGACAGTAACCTACGAGCAGTACTTC. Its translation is CASSITSGTVTYEQYF.